Following are 9 T cell receptor beta chains from one sample sequenced in a study of shared clonotypes between healthy human individuals. Method: immunoSEQ multiplex PCR; TCRdb's copy keeps in-frame clones and lacks some. The table lists some 790,000 clones, approximately 77% of them singletons, with 1.8% in the top ten. The source material was memory CD4+ T cells sorted from blood. Stated subset: CD45RA-negative fraction. The origin of the receptors is a woman in her 30s in good health.

The gene calls are TRBV4-2 and TRBJ2-1; 12 bases fit TRBD2. CDR3 length: 17 amino acids. The ends lost 1 base at V and 2 bases at J; junction bases unmatched: 3. Germline CDR1 and CDR2: LGHNA and YNFKEQ. The CDR3 protein is CASSQVLAGGTYNEQFF. CDR3 coding DNA: TGTGCCAGCAGCCAAGTACTAGCGGGAGGCACCTACAATGAGCAGTTCTTC.

This chain joins TRBV28 and TRBJ1-5, with a possible D match to TRBD1 (6 bases). Trimming shortened V by 10 bases and J by 6 bases, and 22 bases separated the two germline ends. This CDR3 is 15 amino acids long. Germline V lookup: CDR1 MDHEN, CDR2 SYDVKM. In DNA, the CDR3 is TGTGCCACAACCCCCCCACAGGGAAGAGTTCAGCCCCAGCATTTT. Protein product: CATTPPQGRVQPQHF. Complete variable domain (other parts from reference TRBV28 and TRBJ1-5): DVKVTQSSRYLVKRTGEKVFLECVQDMDHENMFWYRQDPGLGLRLIYFSYDVKMKEKGDIPEGYSVSREKKERFSLILESASTNQTSMYLCATTPPQGRVQPQHFGDGTRLSIL.

The CDR3 sequence is CASSPALGLTYNEQFF. As DNA, the CDR3 is TGTGCCAGCAGCCCAGCCCTGGGACTAACCTACAATGAGCAGTTCTTC. The rearrangement joins TRBV7-9 to TRBJ2-1; 7 bases are shared with TRBD2. The CDR3 is 16 residues long. Germline values: CDR1 SEHNR, CDR2 FQNEAQ (reference sequence). V shed 5 bases and J 2 bases; nucleotides not matched to a gene: 9.

This clone has just a few counts. The chain couples TRBV19 to TRBJ1-1, with D unclear. The CDR3 sequence is 12 residues long. Germline values: CDR1 LNHDA, CDR2 SQIVND (reference sequence). The ends were cut back, 1 base at V and 11 bases at J, with 11 bases in the middle. The CDR3 reads CASSIGTLAAFF. The CDR3 DNA is TGTGCCAGTAGTATAGGGACCCTGGCGGCTTTCTTT.

The chain combines TRBV7-2 with TRBJ2-2; 10 bases are a match to TRBD2. CDR3 length: 15 amino acids. With 5 bases clipped from V and 7 bases from J, the junction kept 7 bases outside the gene matches. Germline lookup yields CDR1 SGHTA and CDR2 FQGNSA. The CDR3 DNA follows: TGTGCCAGCAGCAATCTAGCGGGAGTGAGCGGGGAGCTGTTTTTT. This encodes CASSNLAGVSGELFF. The full variable domain, with the rest looked up from reference TRBV7-2 and TRBJ2-2, is GAGVSQSPSNKVTEKGKDVELRCDPISGHTALYWYRQSLGQGLEFLIYFQGNSAPDKSGLPSDRFSAERTGGSVSTLTIQRTQQEDSAVYLCASSNLAGVSGELFFGEGSRLTVL.

Notes on this clone: At the DNA level, this CDR3 is encoded by other sequences in the same sample as well. The chain is built from TRBV6-1 and TRBJ1-1; D is undetermined. V was cut by 6 bases and J by 3 bases, with 5 bases left in between. The CDR3 has 11 amino acids. Germline CDR1 reads MNHNS; CDR2 reads SASEGT. The DNA of the CDR3 is TGTGCCAGCAGCGAGGACACTGAAGCTTTCTTT. This encodes CASSEDTEAFF.

The chain is built from TRBV6-4 and TRBJ2-1; the D is unclear. The CDR3 has 13 residues. Germline V CDR1 and CDR2: MRHNA, SNTAGT. Between the trimmed V and J ends, which lost 10 bases and 8 bases, there was a span of 18 bases. The CDR3 DNA is TGTGCCACCAAACTCACTAAGATCTATGAGCAGTTCTTC. Its translation: CATKLTKIYEQFF.

This clone was counted a single time. The chain uses TRBV5-8 and TRBJ2-3; D is uncertain. The CDR3 is 12 residues long. V was pared by 2 bases and J by 4 bases, with 5 bases between. Germline V gives CDR1 SGHTS, CDR2 YDEGEE. The CDR3 sequence: CASSLHSDTQYF. DNA of the CDR3: TGTGCCAGCAGCTTACACTCAGATACGCAGTATTTT.

The chain links TRBV7-2 to TRBJ2-7; D gene ambiguous. V was pared by 5 bases and J by 1 base, with 15 bases between. This CDR3 contains 15 residues. In germline, CDR1 is SGHTA, CDR2 FQGNSA. The CDR3 coding sequence is TGTGCCAGCAGCCCCAACATGTTGGGGTCCTACGAGCAGTACTTC. It codes for CASSPNMLGSYEQYF.